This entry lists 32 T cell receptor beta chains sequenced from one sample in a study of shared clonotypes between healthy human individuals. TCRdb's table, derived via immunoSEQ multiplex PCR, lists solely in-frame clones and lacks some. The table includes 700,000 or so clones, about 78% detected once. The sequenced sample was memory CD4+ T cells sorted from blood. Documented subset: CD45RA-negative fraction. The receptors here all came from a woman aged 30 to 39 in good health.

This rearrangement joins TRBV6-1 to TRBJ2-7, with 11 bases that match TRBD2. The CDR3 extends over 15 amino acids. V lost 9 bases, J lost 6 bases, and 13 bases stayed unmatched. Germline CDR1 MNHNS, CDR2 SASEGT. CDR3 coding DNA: TGTGCCAGTACCCGTGAGATCGGACTAGCGGGCGAGCAGTACTTC. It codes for CASTREIGLAGEQYF.

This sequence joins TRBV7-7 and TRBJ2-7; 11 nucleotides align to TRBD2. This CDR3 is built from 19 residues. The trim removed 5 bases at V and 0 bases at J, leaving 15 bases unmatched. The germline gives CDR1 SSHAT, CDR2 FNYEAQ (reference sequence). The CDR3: CASSLTGGIAGGSSYEQYF. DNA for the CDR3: TGTGCCAGCAGCCTTACAGGGGGGATAGCGGGAGGGAGCTCCTACGAGCAGTACTTC.

The CDR3 DNA is TGCAGCGTAAAGGAGCTACCAACTAATGAAAAACTGTTTTTT. Amino acids: CSVKELPTNEKLFF. The rearrangement joins TRBV29-1 to TRBJ1-4; D gene unclear. This CDR3 region has 14 residues. Germline lookup yields CDR1 SQVTM and CDR2 ANQGSEA. V lost 6 bases to trimming and J lost 0 bases, with 11 bases between them.

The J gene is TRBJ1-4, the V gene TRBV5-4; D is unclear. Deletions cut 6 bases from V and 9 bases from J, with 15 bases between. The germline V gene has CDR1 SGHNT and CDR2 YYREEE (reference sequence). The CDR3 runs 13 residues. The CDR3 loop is CASTPGIGQKLFF. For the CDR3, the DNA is TGTGCCAGCACCCCGGGGATAGGGCAAAAACTGTTTTTT.

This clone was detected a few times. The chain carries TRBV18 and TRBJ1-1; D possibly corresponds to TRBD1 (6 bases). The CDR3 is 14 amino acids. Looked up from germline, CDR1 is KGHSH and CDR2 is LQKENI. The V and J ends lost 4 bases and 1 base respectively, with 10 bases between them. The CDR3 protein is CASSREQGNTEAFF. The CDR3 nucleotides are TGTGCCAGCTCACGGGAACAGGGGAACACTGAAGCTTTCTTT. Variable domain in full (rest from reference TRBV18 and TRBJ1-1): NAGVMQNPRHLVRRRGQEARLRCSPMKGHSHVYWYRQLPEEGLKFMVYLQKENIIDESGMPKERFSAEFPKEGPSILRIQQVVRGDSAAYFCASSREQGNTEAFFGQGTRLTVV.

The CDR3: CASILTSGAYNEQFF. CDR3 bases: TGCGCCAGCATTTTGACTAGCGGTGCCTACAATGAGCAGTTCTTC. The chain employs TRBV5-1 and TRBJ2-1, with TRBD2 matching over 9 bases. Unmatched junction bases numbered 6, after V lost 6 bases and J lost 2 bases. Germline V gene data show CDR1 as SGHRS and CDR2 as YFSETQ. The CDR3 has 15 residues. Together with reference TRBV5-1 and TRBJ2-1, the CDR3 gives the full variable domain: KAGVTQTPRYLIKTRGQQVTLSCSPISGHRSVSWYQQTPGQGLQFLFEYFSETQRNKGNFPGRFSGRQFSNSRSEMNVSTLELGDSALYLCASILTSGAYNEQFFGPGTRLTVL.

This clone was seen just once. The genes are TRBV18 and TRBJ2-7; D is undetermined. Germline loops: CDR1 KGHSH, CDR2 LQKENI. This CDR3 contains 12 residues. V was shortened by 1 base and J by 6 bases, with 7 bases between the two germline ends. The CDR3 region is CASSPLAGEQYF. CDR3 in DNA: TGTGCCAGCTCACCACTAGCCGGCGAGCAGTACTTC.

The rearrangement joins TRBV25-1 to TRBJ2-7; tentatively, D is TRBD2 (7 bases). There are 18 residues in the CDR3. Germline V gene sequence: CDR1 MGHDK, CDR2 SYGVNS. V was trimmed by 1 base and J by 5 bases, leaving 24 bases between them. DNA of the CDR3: TGTGCCAGCAGTGAATCCCGCGGGGGCGTGGGAGGGACCCACGAGCAGTACTTC. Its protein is CASSESRGGVGGTHEQYF.

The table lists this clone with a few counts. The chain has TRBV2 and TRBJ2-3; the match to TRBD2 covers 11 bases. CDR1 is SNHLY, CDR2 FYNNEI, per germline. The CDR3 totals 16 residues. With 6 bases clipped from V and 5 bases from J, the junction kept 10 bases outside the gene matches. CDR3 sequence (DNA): TGTGCCAGCAGCCGCTCGACTAGCGGGATCGTAGATACGCAGTATTTT. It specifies CASSRSTSGIVDTQYF.

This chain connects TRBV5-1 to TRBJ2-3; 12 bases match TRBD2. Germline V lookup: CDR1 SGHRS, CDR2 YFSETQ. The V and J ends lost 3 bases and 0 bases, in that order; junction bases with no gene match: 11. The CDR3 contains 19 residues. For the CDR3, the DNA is TGCGCCAGCAGCTACTCTGGGACTAGCGGGCTTACTAGCACAGATACGCAGTATTTT. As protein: CASSYSGTSGLTSTDTQYF.

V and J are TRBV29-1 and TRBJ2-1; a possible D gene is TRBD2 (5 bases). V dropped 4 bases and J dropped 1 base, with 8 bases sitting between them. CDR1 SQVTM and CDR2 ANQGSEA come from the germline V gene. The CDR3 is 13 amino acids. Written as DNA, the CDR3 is TGCAGCGTTGGGGGAGAATCCTACAATGAGCAGTTCTTC. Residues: CSVGGESYNEQFF.

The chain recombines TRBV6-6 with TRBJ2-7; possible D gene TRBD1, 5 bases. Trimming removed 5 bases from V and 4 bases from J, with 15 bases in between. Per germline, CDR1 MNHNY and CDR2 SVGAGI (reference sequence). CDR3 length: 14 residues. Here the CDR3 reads CASSADLKGYEQYF. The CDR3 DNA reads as TGTGCCAGCAGTGCAGATCTTAAGGGGTACGAGCAGTACTTC.

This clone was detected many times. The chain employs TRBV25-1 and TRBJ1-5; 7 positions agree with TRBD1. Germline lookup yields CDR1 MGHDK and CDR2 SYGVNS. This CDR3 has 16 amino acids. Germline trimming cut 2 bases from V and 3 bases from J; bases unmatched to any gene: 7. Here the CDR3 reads CASSEPGQVNNQPQHF. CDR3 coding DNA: TGTGCCAGCAGTGAACCAGGACAGGTCAACAATCAGCCCCAGCATTTT.

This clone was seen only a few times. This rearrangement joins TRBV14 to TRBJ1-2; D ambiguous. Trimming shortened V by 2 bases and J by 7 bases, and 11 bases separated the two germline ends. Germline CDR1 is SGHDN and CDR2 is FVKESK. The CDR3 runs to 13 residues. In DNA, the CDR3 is TGTGCCAGCAGCCAAATAAGGGAAGGTGGCTACACCTTC. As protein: CASSQIREGGYTF.

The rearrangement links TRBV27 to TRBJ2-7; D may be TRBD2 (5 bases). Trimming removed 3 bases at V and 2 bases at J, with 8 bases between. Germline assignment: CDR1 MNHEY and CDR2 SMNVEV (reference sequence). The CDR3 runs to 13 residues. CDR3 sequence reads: CASSFGRTYEQYF. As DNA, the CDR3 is TGTGCCAGCAGTTTTGGGAGAACCTACGAGCAGTACTTC.

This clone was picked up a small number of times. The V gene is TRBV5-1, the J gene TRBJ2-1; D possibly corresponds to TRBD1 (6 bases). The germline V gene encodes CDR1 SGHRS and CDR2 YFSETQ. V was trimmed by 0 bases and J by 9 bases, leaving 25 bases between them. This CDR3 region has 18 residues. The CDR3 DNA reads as TGCGCCAGCAGCTTGGACCCCCCGGGACAAGCAGGGTTGGGTGAGCAGTTCTTC. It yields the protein CASSLDPPGQAGLGEQFF.

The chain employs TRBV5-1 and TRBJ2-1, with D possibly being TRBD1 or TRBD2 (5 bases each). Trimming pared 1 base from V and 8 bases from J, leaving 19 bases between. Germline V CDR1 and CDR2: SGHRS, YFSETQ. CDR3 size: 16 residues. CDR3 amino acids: CASSLTGTLGGDEQFF. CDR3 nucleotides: TGCGCCAGCAGCTTGACCGGGACCCTAGGAGGCGATGAGCAGTTCTTC.

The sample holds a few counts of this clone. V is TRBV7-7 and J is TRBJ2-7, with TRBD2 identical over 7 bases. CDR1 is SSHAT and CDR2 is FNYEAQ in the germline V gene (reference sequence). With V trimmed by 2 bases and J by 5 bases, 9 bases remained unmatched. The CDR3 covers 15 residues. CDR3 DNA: TGTGCCAGCAGCTTACTGGCGGGAGTTCGGGACGAGCAGTACTTC. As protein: CASSLLAGVRDEQYF.

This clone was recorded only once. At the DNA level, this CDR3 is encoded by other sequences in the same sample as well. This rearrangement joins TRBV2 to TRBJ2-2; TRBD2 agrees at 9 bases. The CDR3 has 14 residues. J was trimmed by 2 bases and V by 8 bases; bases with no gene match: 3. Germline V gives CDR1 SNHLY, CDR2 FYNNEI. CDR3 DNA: TGTGCCAGCCGTAGCGGGAGCAACACCGGGGAGCTGTTTTTT. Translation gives CASRSGSNTGELFF.

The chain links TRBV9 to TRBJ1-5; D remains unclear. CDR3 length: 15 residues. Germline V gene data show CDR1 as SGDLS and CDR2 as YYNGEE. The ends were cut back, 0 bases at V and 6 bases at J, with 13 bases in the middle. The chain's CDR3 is CASSVGPPPSQPQHF. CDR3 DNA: TGTGCCAGCAGCGTAGGTCCGCCTCCCAGTCAGCCCCAGCATTTT.

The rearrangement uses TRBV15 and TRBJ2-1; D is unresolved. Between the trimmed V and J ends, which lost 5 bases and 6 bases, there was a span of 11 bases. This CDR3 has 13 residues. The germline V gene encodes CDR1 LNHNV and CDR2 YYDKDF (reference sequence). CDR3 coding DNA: TGTGCCACCAGCTACAGCGCGGCCAATGAGCAGTTCTTC. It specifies CATSYSAANEQFF.

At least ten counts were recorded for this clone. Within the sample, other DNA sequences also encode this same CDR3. CDR3 DNA: TGTGCCAGCAGTGAGGCGGGTTCCTATGGCTACACCTTC. Its translation is CASSEAGSYGYTF. V and J are TRBV6-1 and TRBJ1-2, with unresolved D. V gave up 3 bases and J gave up 4 bases, with 9 bases separating them. CDR3 size: 13 residues. Germline V CDR1 and CDR2: MNHNS, SASEGT.

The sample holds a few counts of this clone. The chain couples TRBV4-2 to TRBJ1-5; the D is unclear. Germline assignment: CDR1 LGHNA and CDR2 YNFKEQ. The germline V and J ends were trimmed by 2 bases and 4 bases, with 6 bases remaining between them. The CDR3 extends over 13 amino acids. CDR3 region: CASSQRVNQPQHF. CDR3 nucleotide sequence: TGTGCCAGCAGCCAACGAGTAAATCAGCCCCAGCATTTT.

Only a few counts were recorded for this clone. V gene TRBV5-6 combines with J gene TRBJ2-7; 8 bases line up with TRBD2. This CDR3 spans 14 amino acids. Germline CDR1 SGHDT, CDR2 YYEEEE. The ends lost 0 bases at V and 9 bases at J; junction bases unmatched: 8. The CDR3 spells CASSLAGTRSLQYF. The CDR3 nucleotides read TGTGCCAGCAGCTTGGCCGGGACTAGAAGCTTGCAGTACTTC. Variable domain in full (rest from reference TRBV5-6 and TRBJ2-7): DAGVTQSPTHLIKTRGQQVTLRCSPKSGHDTVSWYQQALGQGPQFIFQYYEEEERQRGNFPDRFSGHQFPNYSSELNVNALLLGDSALYLCASSLAGTRSLQYFGPGTRLTVT.

CDR3 nucleotide sequence: TGTGCCAGCAACGGACTCGACAGGGGAAACTATGGCTACACCTTC. It is translated as CASNGLDRGNYGYTF. This sequence joins TRBV5-4 and TRBJ1-2; 8 bases line up with TRBD1. The CDR3 runs 15 residues. After removal of 6 bases from V and 2 bases from J, the junction contained 9 bases not matched to a gene. Germline loops: CDR1 SGHNT, CDR2 YYREEE (reference sequence). The full variable domain, completed using reference TRBV5-4 and TRBJ1-2, is ETGVTQSPTHLIKTRGQQVTLRCSSQSGHNTVSWYQQALGQGPQFIFQYYREEENGRGNFPPRFSGLQFPNYSSELNVNALELDDSALYLCASNGLDRGNYGYTFGSGTRLTVV.

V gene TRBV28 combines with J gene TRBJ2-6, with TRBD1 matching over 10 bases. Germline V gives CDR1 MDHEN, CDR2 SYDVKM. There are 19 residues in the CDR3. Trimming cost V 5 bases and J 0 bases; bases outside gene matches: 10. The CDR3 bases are TGTGCCAGCAGTGCTGTTGGGGGGACAGGGGTCTCTGGGGCCAACGTCCTGACTTTC. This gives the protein CASSAVGGTGVSGANVLTF.

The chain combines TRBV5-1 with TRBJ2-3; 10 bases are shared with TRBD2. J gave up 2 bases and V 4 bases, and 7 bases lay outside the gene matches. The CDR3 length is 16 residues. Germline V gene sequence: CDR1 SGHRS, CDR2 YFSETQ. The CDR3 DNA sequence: TGCGCCAGCAGCATAGGGACTAGCGCCTCCACAGATACGCAGTATTTT. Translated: CASSIGTSASTDTQYF.

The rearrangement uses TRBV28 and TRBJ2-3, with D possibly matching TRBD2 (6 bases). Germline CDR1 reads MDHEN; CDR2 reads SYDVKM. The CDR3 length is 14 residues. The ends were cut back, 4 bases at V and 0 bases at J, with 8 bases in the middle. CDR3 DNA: TGTGCCAGCAGTTCGGGGACTAGCACAGATACGCAGTATTTT. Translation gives CASSSGTSTDTQYF.

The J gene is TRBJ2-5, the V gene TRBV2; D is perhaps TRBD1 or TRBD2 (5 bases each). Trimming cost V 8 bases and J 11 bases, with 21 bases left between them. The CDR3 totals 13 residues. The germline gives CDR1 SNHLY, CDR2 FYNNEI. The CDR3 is CASGGLSLGEQYF. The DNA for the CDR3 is TGTGCCAGCGGTGGACTTTCCCTGGGGGAGCAGTACTTC.

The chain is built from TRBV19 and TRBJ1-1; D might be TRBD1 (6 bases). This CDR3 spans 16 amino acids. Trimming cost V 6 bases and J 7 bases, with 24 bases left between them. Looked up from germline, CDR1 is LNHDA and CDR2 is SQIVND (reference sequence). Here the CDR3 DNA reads TGTGCCAGTAGCCAACGTCGGGACACAGGAACTAATGAAGCTTTCTTT. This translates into CASSQRRDTGTNEAFF.

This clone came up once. The CDR3 region is CSVGTGGNQPQHF. CDR3 nucleotide sequence: TGCAGCGTAGGGACAGGAGGAAATCAGCCCCAGCATTTT. The chain combines TRBV29-1 with TRBJ1-5, with TRBD1 matching over 8 bases. With V trimmed by 6 bases and J by 4 bases, 5 bases remained unmatched. This CDR3 is 13 amino acids long. Germline V gene data show CDR1 as SQVTM and CDR2 as ANQGSEA.

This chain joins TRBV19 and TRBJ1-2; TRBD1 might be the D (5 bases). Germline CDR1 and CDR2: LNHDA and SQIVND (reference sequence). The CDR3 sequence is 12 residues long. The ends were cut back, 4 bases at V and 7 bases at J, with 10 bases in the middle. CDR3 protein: CASSTRVGGYTF. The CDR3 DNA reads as TGTGCCAGTAGTACCAGGGTTGGTGGCTACACCTTC.